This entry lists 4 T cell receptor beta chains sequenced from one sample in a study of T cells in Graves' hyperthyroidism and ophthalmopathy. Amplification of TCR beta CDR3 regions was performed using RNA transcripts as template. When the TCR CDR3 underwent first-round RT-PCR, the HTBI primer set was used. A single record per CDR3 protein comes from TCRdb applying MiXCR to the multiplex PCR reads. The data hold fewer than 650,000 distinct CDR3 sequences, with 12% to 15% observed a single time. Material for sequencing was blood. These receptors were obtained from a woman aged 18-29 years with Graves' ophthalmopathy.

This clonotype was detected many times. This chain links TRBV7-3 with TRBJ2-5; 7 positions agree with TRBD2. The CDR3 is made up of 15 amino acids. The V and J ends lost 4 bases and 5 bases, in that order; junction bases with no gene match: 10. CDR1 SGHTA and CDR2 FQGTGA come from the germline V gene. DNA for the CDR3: TGTGCCAGCAGCTGGGCCCCGGGGCGGGAGGAGACCCAGTACTTC. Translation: CASSWAPGREETQYF.

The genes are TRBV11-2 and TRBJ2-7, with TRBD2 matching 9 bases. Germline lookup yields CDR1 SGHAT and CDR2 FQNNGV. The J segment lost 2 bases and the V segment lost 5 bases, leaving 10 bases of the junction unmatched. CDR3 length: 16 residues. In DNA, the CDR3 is TGTGCCAGCAGCACTCTCGGGGGCGGGAGGGCCTACGAGCAGTACTTC. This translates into CASSTLGGGRAYEQYF.

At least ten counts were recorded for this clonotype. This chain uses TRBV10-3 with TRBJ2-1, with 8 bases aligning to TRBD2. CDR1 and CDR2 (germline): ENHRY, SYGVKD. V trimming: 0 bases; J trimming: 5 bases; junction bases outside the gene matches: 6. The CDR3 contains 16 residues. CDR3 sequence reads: CAISESSLAGHNEQFF. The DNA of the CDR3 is TGTGCCATCAGTGAGTCGAGCCTAGCGGGCCACAATGAGCAGTTCTTC.

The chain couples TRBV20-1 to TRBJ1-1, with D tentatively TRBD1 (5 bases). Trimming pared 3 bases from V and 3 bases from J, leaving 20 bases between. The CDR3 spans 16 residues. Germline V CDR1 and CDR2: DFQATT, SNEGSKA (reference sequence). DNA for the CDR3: TGCAGTGCTAGTAAGGTGGATGGGGGTTCGGACACTGAAGCTTTCTTT. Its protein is CSASKVDGGSDTEAFF.